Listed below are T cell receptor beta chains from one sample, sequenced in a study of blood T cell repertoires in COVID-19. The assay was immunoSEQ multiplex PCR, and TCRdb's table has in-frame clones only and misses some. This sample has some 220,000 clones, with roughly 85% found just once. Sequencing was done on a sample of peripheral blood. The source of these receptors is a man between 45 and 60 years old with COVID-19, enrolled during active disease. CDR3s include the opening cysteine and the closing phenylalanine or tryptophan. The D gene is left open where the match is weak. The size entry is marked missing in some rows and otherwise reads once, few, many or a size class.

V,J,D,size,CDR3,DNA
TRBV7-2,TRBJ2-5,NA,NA,CASSRVGGVQETQYF,TGTGCCAGCAGCCGTGTCGGAGGGGTCCAAGAGACCCAGTACTTC
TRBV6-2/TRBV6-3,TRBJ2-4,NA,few,CASSYSEGGLGKNIQYF,TGTGCCAGCAGTTACTCCGAGGGGGGGTTAGGCAAAAACATTCAGTACTTC
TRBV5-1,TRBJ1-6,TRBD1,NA,CASTLLNRGQNSPLHF,TGCGCCAGCACCCTTTTAAACAGGGGGCAAAATTCACCCCTCCACTTT
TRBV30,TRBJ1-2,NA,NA,CAWSRGTYTF,TGTGCCTGGAGTCGGGGAACCTACACCTTC
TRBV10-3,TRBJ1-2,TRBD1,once,CAISQDRQGFGDGYTF,TGTGCCATCAGTCAGGACAGGCAGGGCTTCGGAGATGGCTACACCTTC
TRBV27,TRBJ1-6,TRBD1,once,CASTLTGYNSPLHF,TGTGCCAGCACCCTGACAGGGTATAATTCACCCCTCCACTTT
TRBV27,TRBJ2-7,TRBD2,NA,CATSAGGPYEQYF,TGTGCCACCTCCGCGGGGGGCCCTTACGAGCAGTACTTC
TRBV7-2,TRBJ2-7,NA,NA,CASSLEPGVRYEQYF,TGTGCCAGCAGCTTAGAACCGGGGGTGAGGTACGAGCAGTACTTC
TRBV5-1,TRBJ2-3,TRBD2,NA,CASSELAGGADTQYF,TGCGCCAGCAGCGAACTAGCGGGGGGCGCGGATACGCAGTATTTT
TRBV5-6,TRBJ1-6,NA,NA,CASSLMAGQNSPLHF,TGTGCCAGCAGCTTGATGGCAGGTCAAAATTCACCCCTCCACTTT
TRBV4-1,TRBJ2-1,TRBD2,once,CASSQDGSSGTYNEQFF,TGCGCCAGCAGCCAAGATGGGTCTAGCGGGACGTACAATGAGCAGTTCTTC
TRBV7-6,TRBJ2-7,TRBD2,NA,CASSLGGGYEQYF,TGTGCCAGCAGCTTAGGGGGGGGCTACGAGCAGTACTTC
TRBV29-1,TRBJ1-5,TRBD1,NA,CSAQGSGNQPQHF,TGCAGCGCACAGGGGTCAGGCAATCAGCCCCAGCATTTT
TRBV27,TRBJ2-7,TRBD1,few,CASSRDRAAEQYF,TGTGCCAGCAGTAGGGACAGGGCTGCCGAGCAGTACTTC
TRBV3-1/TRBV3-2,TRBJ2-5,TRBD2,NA,CASSQSLKSGGRYQETQYF,TGTGCCAGCAGCCAATCCCTTAAAAGCGGGGGGCGATACCAAGAGACCCAGTACTTC
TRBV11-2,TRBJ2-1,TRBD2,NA,CASSRPGLVRHEQFF,TGTGCCAGCAGCCGGCCGGGACTAGTTCGTCATGAGCAGTTCTTC
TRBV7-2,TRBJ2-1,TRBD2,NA,CASSLLGGGYNEQFF,TGTGCCAGCAGCTTATTGGGGGGGGGCTACAATGAGCAGTTCTTC
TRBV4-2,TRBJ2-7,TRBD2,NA,CASSQNGGSGMEQYF,TGTGCCAGCAGCCAGAACGGGGGGTCTGGGATGGAGCAGTACTTC
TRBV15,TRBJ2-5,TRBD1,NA,CATSKGQGFSETQYF,TGTGCCACCAGCAAAGGACAGGGGTTTTCGGAGACCCAGTACTTC
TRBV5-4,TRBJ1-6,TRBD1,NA,CASSRISGQAIGSPLHF,TGTGCCAGCAGCAGGATATCGGGACAGGCGATAGGTTCACCCCTCCACTTT
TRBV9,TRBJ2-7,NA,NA,CASSSGGFDEQYF,TGTGCCAGCAGCTCAGGAGGCTTCGACGAGCAGTACTTC
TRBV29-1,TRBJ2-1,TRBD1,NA,CSVEYGTGAYNEQFF,TGCAGCGTTGAATACGGGACAGGGGCCTACAATGAGCAGTTCTTC
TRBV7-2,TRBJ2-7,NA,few,CASSLSGQKDEQYF,TGTGCCAGCAGCTTAAGTGGGCAAAAGGACGAGCAGTACTTC
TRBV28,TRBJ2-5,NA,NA,CAASGWLDRKPRAQYF,TGTGCCGCCAGCGGTTGGTTGGACAGAAAACCCAGGGCCCAGTACTTC
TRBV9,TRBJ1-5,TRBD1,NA,CASSAGQGTNQPQHF,TGTGCCAGCAGCGCCGGACAGGGTACCAATCAGCCCCAGCATTTT
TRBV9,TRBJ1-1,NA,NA,CASSPQGSQGSTEAFF,TGTGCCAGCAGCCCCCAGGGGTCCCAGGGGTCTACTGAAGCTTTCTTT
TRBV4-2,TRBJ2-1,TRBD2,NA,CASSQGGRRLAGLDEQFF,TGTGCCAGCAGCCAAGGTGGGAGGAGACTAGCGGGGCTCGATGAGCAGTTCTTC
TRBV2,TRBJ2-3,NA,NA,CASSVGAGYSTDTQYF,TGTGCCAGCAGTGTAGGGGCGGGGTATAGCACAGATACGCAGTATTTT
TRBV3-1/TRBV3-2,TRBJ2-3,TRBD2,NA,CASSQDRAGGPLGTDTQYF,TGTGCCAGCAGCCAAGATCGAGCGGGGGGGCCTCTAGGCACAGATACGCAGTATTTT
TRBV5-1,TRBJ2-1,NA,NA,CASSIEVTSYNEQFF,TGCGCCAGCAGCATAGAAGTTACTTCCTACAATGAGCAGTTCTTC
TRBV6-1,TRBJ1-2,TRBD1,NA,CATYSGDRGHYGYTF,TGTGCAACCTATAGTGGGGACAGGGGGCACTATGGCTACACCTTC
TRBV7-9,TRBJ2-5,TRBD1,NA,CASSHKGDREETQYF,TGTGCCAGCAGCCACAAGGGGGACAGGGAAGAGACCCAGTACTTC
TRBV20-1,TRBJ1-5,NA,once,CSASWQGINQPQHF,TGCAGTGCTAGTTGGCAGGGAATCAATCAGCCCCAGCATTTT
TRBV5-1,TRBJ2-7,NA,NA,CASSLVLGAFSAEQYF,TGCGCCAGCAGCTTGGTTTTGGGGGCGTTCTCCGCCGAGCAGTACTTC
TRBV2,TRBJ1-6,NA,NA,CASSRGQTNSPLHF,TGTGCCAGCAGCCGTGGACAGACGAATTCACCCCTCCACTTT
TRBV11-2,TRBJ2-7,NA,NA,CASSLDPGGSYEQYF,TGTGCCAGCAGCTTAGACCCAGGAGGATCCTACGAGCAGTACTTC
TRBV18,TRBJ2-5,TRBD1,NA,CASSPISGTGQETQYF,TGTGCCAGCTCACCTATTTCCGGGACAGGGCAAGAGACCCAGTACTTC
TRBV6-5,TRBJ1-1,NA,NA,CASSYQTENTEAFF,TGTGCCAGCAGTTACCAAACAGAGAACACTGAAGCTTTCTTT
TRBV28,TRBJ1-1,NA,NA,CASFTTNTEAFF,TGTGCCAGCTTTACAACGAACACTGAAGCTTTCTTT
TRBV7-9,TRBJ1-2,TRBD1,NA,CASSLVDRGLNGYTF,TGTGCCAGCAGCTTAGTAGACAGGGGATTGAATGGCTACACCTTC
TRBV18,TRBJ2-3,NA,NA,CASSPERVTDTQYF,TGTGCCAGCTCACCCGAGAGAGTGACAGATACGCAGTATTTT
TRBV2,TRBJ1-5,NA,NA,CASKRTPLGNVYNQPQHF,TGTGCCAGCAAGCGAACCCCATTGGGTAACGTCTACAATCAGCCCCAGCATTTT
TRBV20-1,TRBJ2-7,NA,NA,CSGRGRSEQYF,TGCAGTGGACGCGGGCGGAGTGAGCAGTACTTC
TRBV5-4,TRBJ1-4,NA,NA,CASSLQGSGNEKLFF,TGTGCCAGCAGCTTACAGGGATCGGGTAATGAAAAACTGTTTTTT
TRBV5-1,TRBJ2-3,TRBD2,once,CASSGGLAGGPDTQYF,TGCGCCAGCAGCGGGGGACTAGCGGGGGGCCCCGATACGCAGTATTTT
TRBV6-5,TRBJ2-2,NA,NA,CASRRQPNTGELFF,TGTGCCAGCAGGCGACAGCCCAACACCGGGGAGCTGTTTTTT
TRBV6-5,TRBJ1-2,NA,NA,CASRPRGLPYGYTF,TGTGCCAGCAGGCCCCGGGGATTGCCATATGGCTACACCTTC
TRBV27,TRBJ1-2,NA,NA,CASSLAAGLYGYTF,TGTGCCAGCAGTTTAGCCGCGGGTCTATATGGCTACACCTTC
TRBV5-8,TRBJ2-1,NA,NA,CASSLFVTRYNEQFF,TGTGCCAGCAGCTTGTTTGTGACACGATACAATGAGCAGTTCTTC
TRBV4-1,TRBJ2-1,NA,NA,CASSQGLVPNEQFF,TGCGCCAGCAGCCAAGGACTAGTGCCCAATGAGCAGTTCTTC
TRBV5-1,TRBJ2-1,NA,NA,CASSFRLASYNEQFF,TGCGCCAGCAGCTTTCGCCTAGCCTCCTACAATGAGCAGTTCTTC
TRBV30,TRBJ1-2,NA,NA,CAWSRQGTSYGYTF,TGTGCCTGGAGTCGTCAAGGGACATCCTATGGCTACACCTTC
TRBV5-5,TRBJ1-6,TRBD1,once,CASSYDRGNSPLHF,TGTGCCAGCAGCTATGACAGGGGGAATTCACCCCTCCACTTT
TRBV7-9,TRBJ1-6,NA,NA,CASSRGLAPLHF,TGTGCCAGCAGCCGAGGGTTGGCGCCCCTCCACTTT
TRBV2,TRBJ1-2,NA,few,CASRGVGGYTF,TGTGCCAGCAGGGGAGTAGGTGGCTACACCTTC
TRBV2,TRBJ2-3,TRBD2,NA,CASSEPGTSGFSTDTQYF,TGTGCCAGCAGTGAACCTGGGACTAGCGGGTTTAGCACAGATACGCAGTATTTT
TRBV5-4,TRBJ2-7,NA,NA,CASSLAHRQFYSYEQYF,TGTGCCAGCAGCTTGGCCCACAGACAGTTTTACTCCTACGAGCAGTACTTC